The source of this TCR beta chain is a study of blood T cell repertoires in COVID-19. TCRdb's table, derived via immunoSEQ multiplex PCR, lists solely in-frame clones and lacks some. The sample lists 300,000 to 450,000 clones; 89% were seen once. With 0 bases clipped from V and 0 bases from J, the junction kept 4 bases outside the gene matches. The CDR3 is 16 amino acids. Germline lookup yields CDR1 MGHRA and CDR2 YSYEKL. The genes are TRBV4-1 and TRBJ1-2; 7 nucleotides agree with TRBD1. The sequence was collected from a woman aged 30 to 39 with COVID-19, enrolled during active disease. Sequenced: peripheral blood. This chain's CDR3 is CASSQERQGANYGYTF. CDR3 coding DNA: TGCGCCAGCAGCCAAGAACGACAGGGAGCTAACTATGGCTACACCTTC.